This T cell receptor (beta chain) was recorded in a study of T cells after yellow fever vaccination. About the study: The SMART-Seq v4 Ultra Low Input method served to prepare the low-cell-number fractions.

Study results and caveats: Booster samples showed a return of most primary-vaccination clones (around 96% CD4, around 85% CD8).

This clonotype occurred a few times. The target antigen is unknown. The germline gives CDR1 SGHNT, CDR2 YYREEE (reference sequence). CDR3 size: 15 residues. V shed 1 base, J shed 4 bases, and the junction held 4 bases outside the gene matches. UMIs and a universal primer site were added when TCR cDNA was made by 5'RACE template switching. MiXCR, run by TCRdb on the 5' RACE reads, gives a single entry per CDR3 protein. The sample consists of around 360,000 distinct CDR3 sequences, approximately 10% of them appearing once. The origin of this receptor is a man between 18 and 29 years old who received the YFV17D yellow fever vaccine. The chain uses TRBV5-4 and TRBJ2-5; 10 bases line up with TRBD2. Here the sequenced sample was PBMCs, taken on the day of the first yellow fever vaccination. The CDR3 DNA reads as TGTGCCAGCAGCTTGCCTAGCGGGGGAGTAGAGACCCAGTACTTC. Translated, it gives CASSLPSGGVETQYF.